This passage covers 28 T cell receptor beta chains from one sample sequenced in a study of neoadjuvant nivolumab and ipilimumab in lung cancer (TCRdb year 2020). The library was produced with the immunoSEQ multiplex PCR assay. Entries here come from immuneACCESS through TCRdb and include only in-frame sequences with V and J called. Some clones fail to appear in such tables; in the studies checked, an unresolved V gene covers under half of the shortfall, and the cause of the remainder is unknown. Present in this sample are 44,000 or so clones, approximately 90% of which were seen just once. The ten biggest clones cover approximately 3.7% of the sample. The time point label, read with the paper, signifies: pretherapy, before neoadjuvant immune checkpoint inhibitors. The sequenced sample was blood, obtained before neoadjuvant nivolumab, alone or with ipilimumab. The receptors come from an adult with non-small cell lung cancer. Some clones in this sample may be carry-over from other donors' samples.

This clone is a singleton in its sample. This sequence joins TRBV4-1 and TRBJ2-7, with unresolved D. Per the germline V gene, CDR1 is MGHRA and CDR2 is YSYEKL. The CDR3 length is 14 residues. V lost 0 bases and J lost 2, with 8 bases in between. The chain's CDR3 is CASSQDRGTYEQYF. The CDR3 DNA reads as TGCGCCAGCAGCCAAGATCGCGGAACCTACGAGCAGTACTTC.

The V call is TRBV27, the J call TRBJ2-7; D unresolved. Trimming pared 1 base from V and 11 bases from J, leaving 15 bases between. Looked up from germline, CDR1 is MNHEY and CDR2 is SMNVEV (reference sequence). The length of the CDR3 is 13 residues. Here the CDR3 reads CASSLYPAALEYF. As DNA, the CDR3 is TGTGCCAGCAGTTTATACCCCGCGGCCCTAGAGTACTTC.

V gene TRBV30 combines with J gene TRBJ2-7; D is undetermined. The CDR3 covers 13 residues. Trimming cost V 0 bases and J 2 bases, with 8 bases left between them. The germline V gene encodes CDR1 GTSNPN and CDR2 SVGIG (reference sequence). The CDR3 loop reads CAWSVQQPYEQYF. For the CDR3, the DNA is TGTGCCTGGAGTGTACAGCAACCCTACGAGCAGTACTTC. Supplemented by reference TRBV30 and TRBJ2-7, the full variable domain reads SQTIHQWPATLVQPVGSPLSLECTVEGTSNPNLYWYRQAAGRGLQLLFYSVGIGQISSEVPQNLSASRPQDRQFILSSKKLLLSDSGFYLCAWSVQQPYEQYFGPGTRLTVT.

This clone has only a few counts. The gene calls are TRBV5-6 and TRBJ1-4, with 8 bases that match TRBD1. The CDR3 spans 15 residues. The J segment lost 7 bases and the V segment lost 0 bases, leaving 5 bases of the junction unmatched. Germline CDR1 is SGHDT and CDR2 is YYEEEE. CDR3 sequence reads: CASSLVGQGREKLFF. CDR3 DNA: TGTGCCAGCAGCTTGGTAGGACAGGGCCGTGAAAAACTGTTTTTT.

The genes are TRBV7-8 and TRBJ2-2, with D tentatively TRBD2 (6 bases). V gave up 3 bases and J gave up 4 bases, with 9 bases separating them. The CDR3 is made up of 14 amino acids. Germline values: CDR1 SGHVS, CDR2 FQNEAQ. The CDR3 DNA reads TGTGCCAGCAGCTTTAGGGGAGGCACCGGGGAGCTGTTTTTT. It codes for CASSFRGGTGELFF.

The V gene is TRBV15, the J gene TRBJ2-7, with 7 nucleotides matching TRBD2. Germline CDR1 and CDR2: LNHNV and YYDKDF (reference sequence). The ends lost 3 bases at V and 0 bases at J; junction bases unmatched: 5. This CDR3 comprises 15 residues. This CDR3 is CATSRSGTTSYEQYF. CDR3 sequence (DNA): TGTGCCACCAGCAGGTCCGGGACTACCTCCTACGAGCAGTACTTC.

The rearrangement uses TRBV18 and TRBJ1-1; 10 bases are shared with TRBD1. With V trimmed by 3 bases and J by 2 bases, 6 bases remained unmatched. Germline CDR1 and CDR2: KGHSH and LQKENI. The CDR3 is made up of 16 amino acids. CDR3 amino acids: CASSPPTGGLNTEAFF. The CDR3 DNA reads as TGTGCCAGCTCACCCCCGACAGGGGGCCTCAACACTGAAGCTTTCTTT.

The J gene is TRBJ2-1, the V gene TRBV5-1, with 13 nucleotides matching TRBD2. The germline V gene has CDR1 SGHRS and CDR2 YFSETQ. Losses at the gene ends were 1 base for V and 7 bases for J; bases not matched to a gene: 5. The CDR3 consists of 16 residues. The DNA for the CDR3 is TGCGCCAGCAGCTTGCCCGGGACTAGCGGGATGAATGAGCAGTTCTTC. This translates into CASSLPGTSGMNEQFF.

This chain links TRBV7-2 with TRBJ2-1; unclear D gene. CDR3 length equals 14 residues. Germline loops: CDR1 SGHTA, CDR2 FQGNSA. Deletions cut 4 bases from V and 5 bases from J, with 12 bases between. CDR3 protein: CASSSYTENNEQFF. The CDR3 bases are TGTGCCAGCAGCTCCTACACGGAGAACAATGAGCAGTTCTTC.

Here the CDR3 reads CASSLLGEQYF. The CDR3 region has the DNA TGCGCCAGCAGCCTCCTTGGTGAGCAGTACTTC. This chain links TRBV5-1 with TRBJ2-7; no reliable D call. V lost 4 bases, J lost 7 bases, and 9 bases lay in between. CDR3 length equals 11 residues. CDR1 is SGHRS and CDR2 is YFSETQ in the germline V gene.

In DNA form, the CDR3 reads TGCGCCAGCAGCTTGACGGGAGGGCCTAACGACGAGCAGTACTTC. This translates into CASSLTGGPNDEQYF. The chain is built from TRBV5-1 and TRBJ2-7; TRBD2 aligns across 8 bases. J was trimmed by 5 bases and V by 1 base; bases with no gene match: 8. The CDR3 extends over 15 amino acids. CDR1 SGHRS and CDR2 YFSETQ come from the germline V gene.

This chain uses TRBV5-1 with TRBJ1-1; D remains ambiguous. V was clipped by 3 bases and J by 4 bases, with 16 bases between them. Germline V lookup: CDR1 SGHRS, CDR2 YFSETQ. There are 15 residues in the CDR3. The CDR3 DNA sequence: TGCGCCAGCAGCTGGACGGAGGGAATCGGCACTGAAGCTTTCTTT. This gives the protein CASSWTEGIGTEAFF. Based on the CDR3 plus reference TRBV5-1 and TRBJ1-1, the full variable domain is KAGVTQTPRYLIKTRGQQVTLSCSPISGHRSVSWYQQTPGQGLQFLFEYFSETQRNKGNFPGRFSGRQFSNSRSEMNVSTLELGDSALYLCASSWTEGIGTEAFFGQGTRLTVV.

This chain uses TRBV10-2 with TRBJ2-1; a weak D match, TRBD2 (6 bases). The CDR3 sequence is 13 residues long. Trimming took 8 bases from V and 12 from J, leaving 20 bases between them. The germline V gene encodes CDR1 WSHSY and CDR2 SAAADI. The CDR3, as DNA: TGCGCCAGCGGGGAACAGATCCAGGGAGGGCAGTTCTTC. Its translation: CASGEQIQGGQFF.

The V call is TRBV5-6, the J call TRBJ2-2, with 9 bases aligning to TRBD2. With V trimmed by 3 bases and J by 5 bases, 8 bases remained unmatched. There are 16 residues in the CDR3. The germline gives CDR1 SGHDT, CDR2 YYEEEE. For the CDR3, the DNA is TGTGCCAGCAGCTCGACTAGCGGTTGGGGAACCGGGGAGCTGTTTTTT. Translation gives CASSSTSGWGTGELFF.

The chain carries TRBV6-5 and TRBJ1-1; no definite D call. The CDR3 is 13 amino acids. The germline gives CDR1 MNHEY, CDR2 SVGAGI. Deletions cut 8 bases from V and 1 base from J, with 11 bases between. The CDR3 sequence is CASHPWGNTEAFF. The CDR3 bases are TGTGCCAGCCATCCATGGGGGAACACTGAAGCTTTCTTT.

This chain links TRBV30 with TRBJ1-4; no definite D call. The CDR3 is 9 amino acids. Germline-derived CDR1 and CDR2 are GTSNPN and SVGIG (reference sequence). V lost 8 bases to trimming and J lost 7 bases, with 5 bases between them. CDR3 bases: TGTGCCCGTCGTGAAAAACTGTTTTTT. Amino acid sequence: CARREKLFF. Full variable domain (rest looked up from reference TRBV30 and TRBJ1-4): SQTIHQWPATLVQPVGSPLSLECTVEGTSNPNLYWYRQAAGRGLQLLFYSVGIGQISSEVPQNLSASRPQDRQFILSSKKLLLSDSGFYLCARREKLFFGSGTQLSVL.

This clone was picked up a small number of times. The CDR3 bases are TGTGCCAGCCTTCCTCAACCGGGACAGAACACCGGGGAGCTGTTTTTT. Translation gives CASLPQPGQNTGELFF. The rearrangement uses TRBV19 and TRBJ2-2, with D perhaps matching TRBD1 (6 bases). Germline loops: CDR1 LNHDA, CDR2 SQIVND (reference sequence). The CDR3 extends over 16 amino acids. The V and J ends lost 9 bases and 1 base respectively, with 18 bases between them. The full variable domain, its missing parts supplied by reference TRBV19 and TRBJ2-2, is DGGITQSPKYLFRKEGQNVTLSCEQNLNHDAMYWYRQDPGQGLRLIYYSQIVNDFQKGDIAEGYSVSREKKESFPLTVTSAQKNPTAFYLCASLPQPGQNTGELFFGEGSRLTVL.

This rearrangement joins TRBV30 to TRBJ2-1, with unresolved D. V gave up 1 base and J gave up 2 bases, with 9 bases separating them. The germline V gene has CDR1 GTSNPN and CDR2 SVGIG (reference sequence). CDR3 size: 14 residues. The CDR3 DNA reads TGTGCCTGGAGTGAAGCAGCCACCTACAATGAGCAGTTCTTC. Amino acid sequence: CAWSEAATYNEQFF.

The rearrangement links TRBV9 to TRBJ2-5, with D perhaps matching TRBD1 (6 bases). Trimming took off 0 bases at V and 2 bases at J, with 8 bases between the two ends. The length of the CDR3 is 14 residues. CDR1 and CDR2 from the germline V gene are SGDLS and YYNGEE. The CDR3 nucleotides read TGTGCCAGCAGCGTAGACAGGGAGCAAGAGACCCAGTACTTC. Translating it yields CASSVDREQETQYF.

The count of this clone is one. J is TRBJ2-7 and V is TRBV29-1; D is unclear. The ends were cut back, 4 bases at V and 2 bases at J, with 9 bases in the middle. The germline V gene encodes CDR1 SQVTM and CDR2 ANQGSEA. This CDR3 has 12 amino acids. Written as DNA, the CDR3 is TGCAGCGTTGCTGCAGGCCCCTACGAGCAGTACTTC. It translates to CSVAAGPYEQYF.

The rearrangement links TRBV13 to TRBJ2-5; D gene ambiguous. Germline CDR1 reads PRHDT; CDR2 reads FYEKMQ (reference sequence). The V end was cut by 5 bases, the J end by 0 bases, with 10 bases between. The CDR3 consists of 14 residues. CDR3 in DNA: TGTGCCAGCAGCCGCCGCCACTACCAAGAGACCCAGTACTTC. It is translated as CASSRRHYQETQYF.

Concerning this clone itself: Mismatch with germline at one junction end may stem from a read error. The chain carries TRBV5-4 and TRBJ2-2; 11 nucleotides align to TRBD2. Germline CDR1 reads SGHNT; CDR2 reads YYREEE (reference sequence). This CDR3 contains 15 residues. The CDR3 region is CASSDPGLADGGLFF. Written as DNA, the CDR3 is TGTGCCAGCAGCGACCCGGGACTAGCGGACGGGGGGCTGTTTTTT. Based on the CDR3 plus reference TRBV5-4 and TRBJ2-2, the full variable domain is ETGVTQSPTHLIKTRGQQVTLRCSSQSGHNTVSWYQQALGQGPQFIFQYYREEENGRGNFPPRFSGLQFPNYSSELNVNALELDDSALYLCASSDPGLADGGLFFGEGSRLTVL.

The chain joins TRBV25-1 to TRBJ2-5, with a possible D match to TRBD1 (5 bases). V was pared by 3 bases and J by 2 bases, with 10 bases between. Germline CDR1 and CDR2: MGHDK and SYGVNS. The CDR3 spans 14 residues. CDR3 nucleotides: TGTGCCAGCAGTGAGACGACAGTACAAGAGACCCAGTACTTC. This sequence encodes CASSETTVQETQYF.

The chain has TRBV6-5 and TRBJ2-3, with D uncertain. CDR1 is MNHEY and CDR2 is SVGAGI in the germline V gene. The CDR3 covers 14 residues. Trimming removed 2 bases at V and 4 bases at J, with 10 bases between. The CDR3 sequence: CASSYTRWADTQYF. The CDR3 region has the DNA TGTGCCAGCAGTTACACCCGGTGGGCAGATACGCAGTATTTT.

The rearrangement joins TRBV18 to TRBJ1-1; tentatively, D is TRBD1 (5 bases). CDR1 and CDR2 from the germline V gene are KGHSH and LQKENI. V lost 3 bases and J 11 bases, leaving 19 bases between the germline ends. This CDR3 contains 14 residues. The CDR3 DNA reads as TGTGCCAGCTCACCCGATCGGGACCTGACTGGCGCTTTCTTT. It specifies CASSPDRDLTGAFF. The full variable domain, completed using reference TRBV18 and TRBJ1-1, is NAGVMQNPRHLVRRRGQEARLRCSPMKGHSHVYWYRQLPEEGLKFMVYLQKENIIDESGMPKERFSAEFPKEGPSILRIQQVVRGDSAAYFCASSPDRDLTGAFFGQGTRLTVV.

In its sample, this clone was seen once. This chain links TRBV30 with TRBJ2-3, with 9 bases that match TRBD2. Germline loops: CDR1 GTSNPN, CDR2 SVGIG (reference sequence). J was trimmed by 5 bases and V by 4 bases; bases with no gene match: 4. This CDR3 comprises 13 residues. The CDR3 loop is CAWTSGVLDTQYF. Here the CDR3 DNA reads TGTGCCTGGACTAGCGGGGTTCTAGATACGCAGTATTTT.

The CDR3 DNA sequence: TGTGCCAGCAGTGAAATAGGGGGACAGGGGAATGAGCAGTTCTTC. Translation: CASSEIGGQGNEQFF. The rearrangement joins TRBV6-1 to TRBJ2-1, with 10 bases matching TRBD1. Per the germline V gene, CDR1 is MNHNS and CDR2 is SASEGT. The CDR3 loop spans 15 amino acids. Trimming took 2 bases from V and 7 from J; bases not matched to a gene: 5.

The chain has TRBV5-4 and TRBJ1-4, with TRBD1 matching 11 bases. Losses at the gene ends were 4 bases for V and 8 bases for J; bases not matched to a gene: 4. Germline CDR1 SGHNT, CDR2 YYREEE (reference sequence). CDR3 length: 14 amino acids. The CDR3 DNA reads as TGTGCCAGCAGCCGGGACAGGGGGAAAGAAAAACTGTTTTTT. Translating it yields CASSRDRGKEKLFF.